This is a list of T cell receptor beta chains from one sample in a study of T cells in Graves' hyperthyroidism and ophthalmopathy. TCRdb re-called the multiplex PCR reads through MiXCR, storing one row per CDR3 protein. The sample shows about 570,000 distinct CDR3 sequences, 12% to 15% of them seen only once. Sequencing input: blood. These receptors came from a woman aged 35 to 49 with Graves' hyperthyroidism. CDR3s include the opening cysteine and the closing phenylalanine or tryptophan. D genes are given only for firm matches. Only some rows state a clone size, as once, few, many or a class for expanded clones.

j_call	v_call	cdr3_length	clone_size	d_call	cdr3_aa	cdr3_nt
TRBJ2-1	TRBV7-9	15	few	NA	CASSPQGGSYNEQFF	TGTGCCAGCAGCCCCCAAGGGGGATCCTACAATGAGCAGTTCTTC
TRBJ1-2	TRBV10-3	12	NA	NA	CAISDNSYGYTF	TGTGCCATCAGTGATAACAGCTATGGCTACACCTTC
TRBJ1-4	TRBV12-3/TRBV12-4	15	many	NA	CASSFQGGKGEKLFF	TGTGCCAGCAGTTTTCAAGGGGGGAAGGGCGAAAAACTGTTTTTT
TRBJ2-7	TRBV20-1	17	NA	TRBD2	CSARENRAGVHTYEQYF	TGCAGTGCTAGGGAAAATAGAGCGGGAGTTCATACCTACGAGCAGTACTTC
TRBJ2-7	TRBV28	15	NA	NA	CASGTAGGDLRERYF	TGTGCCAGCGGGACGGCTGGAGGGGACCTACGCGAGCGGTACTTC
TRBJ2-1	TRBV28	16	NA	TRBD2	CASSPGGAREVHEQFF	TGTGCCAGCAGCCCCGGAGGGGCGCGGGAGGTCCATGAGCAGTTCTTC
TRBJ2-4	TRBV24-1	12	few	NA	CATSDLRDIQYF	TGTGCCACCAGTGATTTGAGGGACATTCAGTACTTC
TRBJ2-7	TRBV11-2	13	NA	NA	CASSPLSSYEQYF	TGTGCCAGCAGCCCTCTGAGCTCCTACGAGCAGTACTTC
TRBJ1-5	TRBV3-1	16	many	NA	CASRNTVSGGNQPQHF	TGTGCCAGCAGGAACACCGTATCCGGGGGCAATCAGCCCCAGCATTTT
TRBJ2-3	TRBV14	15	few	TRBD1	CASSRLTGAYDTQYF	TGTGCCAGCAGTCGCTTGACAGGGGCGTACGATACGCAGTATTTT
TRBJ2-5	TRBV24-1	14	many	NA	CATSDLTAGGTQYF	TGTGCCACCAGTGATTTAACCGCGGGTGGGACCCAGTACTTC
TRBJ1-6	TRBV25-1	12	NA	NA	CASSSLLSPLHF	TGTGCCAGCAGTTCTTTGTTATCACCCCTCCACTTT
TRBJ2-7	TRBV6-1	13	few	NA	CASSEAPVHEQYF	TGTGCCAGCAGTGAAGCACCCGTCCACGAGCAGTACTTC
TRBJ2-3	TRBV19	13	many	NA	CASSIPGTDTQYF	TGTGCCAGTAGTATACCAGGGACAGATACGCAGTATTTT
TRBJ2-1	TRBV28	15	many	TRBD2	CASSGLAGAHNEQFF	TGTGCCAGCAGTGGACTAGCGGGAGCCCACAATGAGCAGTTCTTC
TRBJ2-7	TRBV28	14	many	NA	CASSPGTAVLEQYF	TGTGCCAGCAGCCCCGGGACCGCAGTTCTCGAGCAGTACTTC
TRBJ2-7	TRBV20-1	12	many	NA	CSAPGPHYEQYF	TGCAGTGCCCCGGGACCCCACTACGAGCAGTACTTC
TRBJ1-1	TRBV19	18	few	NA	CASSIGEPGWIMNTEAFF	TGTGCCAGTAGTATAGGGGAGCCAGGTTGGATTATGAACACTGAAGCTTTCTTT
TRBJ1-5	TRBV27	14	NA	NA	CASSPGGGPGPQHF	TGTGCCAGCAGTCCCGGTGGTGGTCCTGGGCCCCAGCATTTT
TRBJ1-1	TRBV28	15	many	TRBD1	CASSSTGYMNTEAFF	TGTGCCAGCAGTTCGACAGGGTACATGAACACTGAAGCTTTCTTT
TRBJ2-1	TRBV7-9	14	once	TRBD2	CASSGRDLAGEQFF	TGTGCCAGCAGCGGCAGGGATCTAGCGGGAGAGCAGTTCTTC
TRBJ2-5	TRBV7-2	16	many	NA	CASSLATGQNQETQYF	TGTGCCAGCAGCTTAGCGACCGGACAGAACCAAGAGACCCAGTACTTC
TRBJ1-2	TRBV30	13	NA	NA	CAWNPPGDYGYTF	TGTGCCTGGAACCCGCCGGGAGACTATGGCTACACCTTC
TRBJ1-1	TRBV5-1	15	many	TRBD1	CASSRQGSGNTEAFF	TGCGCCAGCAGCAGACAGGGATCGGGAAACACTGAAGCTTTCTTT
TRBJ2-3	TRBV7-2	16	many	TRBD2	CASSFGTSGSTDTQYF	TGTGCCAGCAGCTTCGGGACTAGCGGGAGCACAGATACGCAGTATTTT
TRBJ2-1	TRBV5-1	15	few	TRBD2	CASSSGLVVNNEQFF	TGCGCCAGCAGCTCGGGACTAGTGGTGAACAATGAGCAGTTCTTC
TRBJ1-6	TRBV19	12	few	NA	CASSIDTDQLHF	TGTGCCAGTAGTATAGACACGGACCAGCTCCACTTT
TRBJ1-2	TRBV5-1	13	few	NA	CASSLAGHYGYTF	TGCGCCAGCAGCTTGGCAGGGCACTATGGCTACACCTTC
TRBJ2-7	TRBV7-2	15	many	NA	CASSLVAGFSYEQYF	TGTGCCAGCAGCTTAGTAGCAGGGTTCTCCTACGAGCAGTACTTC
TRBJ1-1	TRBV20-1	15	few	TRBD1	CSANPQGQGATEAFF	TGCAGTGCAAACCCCCAAGGACAGGGGGCCACTGAAGCTTTCTTT
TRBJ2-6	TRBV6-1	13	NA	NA	CASQGNGANVLTF	TGTGCCAGCCAGGGTAACGGGGCCAACGTCCTGACTTTC
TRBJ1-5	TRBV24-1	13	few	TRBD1	CATGQDSNQPQHF	TGTGCCACCGGACAGGATAGCAATCAGCCCCAGCATTTT
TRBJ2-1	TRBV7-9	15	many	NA	CASSLQDGFYNEQFF	TGTGCCAGCAGTTTACAGGACGGTTTCTACAATGAGCAGTTCTTC
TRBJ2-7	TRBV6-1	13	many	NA	CASRTRAFNEQYF	TGTGCCAGCAGAACACGGGCCTTCAACGAGCAGTACTTC
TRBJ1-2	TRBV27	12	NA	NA	CASSNGGYGYTF	TGTGCCAGCAGTAACGGGGGCTATGGCTACACCTTC
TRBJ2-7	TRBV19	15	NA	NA	CASSITGDFSYEQYF	TGTGCCAGTAGTATTACAGGGGACTTTTCCTACGAGCAGTACTTC
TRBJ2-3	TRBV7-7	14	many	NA	CASSFSLSTDTQYF	TGTGCTAGCAGCTTTTCGCTCAGCACAGATACGCAGTATTTT
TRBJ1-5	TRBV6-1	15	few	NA	CASSEDLGAYQPQHF	TGTGCCAGCAGTGAAGACCTAGGAGCCTATCAGCCCCAGCATTTT
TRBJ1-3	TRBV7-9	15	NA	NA	CASSAGTFSGNTIYF	TGTGCCAGCAGCGCCGGGACATTCTCTGGAAACACCATATATTTT
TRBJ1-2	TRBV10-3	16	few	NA	CAISDPFRGTSYGYTF	TGTGCCATCAGTGATCCGTTCCGCGGGACCAGCTATGGCTACACCTTC
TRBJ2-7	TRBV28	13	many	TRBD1	CASSRPGGYEQYF	TGTGCCAGCAGCCGTCCAGGGGGCTACGAGCAGTACTTC
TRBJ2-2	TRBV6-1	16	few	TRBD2	CASSERVSGRAEGLFF	TGTGCCAGCAGTGAAAGGGTTAGCGGGAGGGCCGAAGGGCTGTTTTTT
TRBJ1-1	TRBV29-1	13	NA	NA	CSGKTGGNTEAFF	TGCAGCGGTAAGACAGGCGGGAACACTGAAGCTTTCTTT
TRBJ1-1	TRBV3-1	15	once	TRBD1	CASSQRTGTYTEAFF	TGTGCCAGCAGCCAGAGGACAGGGACATACACTGAAGCTTTCTTT
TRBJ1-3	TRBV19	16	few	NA	CASSNRTGVAGNTIYF	TGTGCCAGTAGTAACCGGACGGGGGTCGCTGGAAACACCATATATTTT
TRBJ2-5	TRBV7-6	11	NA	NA	CASSTGTRVYF	TGTGCCAGCAGCACCGGGACACGGGTGTACTTC
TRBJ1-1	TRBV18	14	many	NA	CASSPFLGNTEAFF	TGTGCCAGCTCACCATTCCTGGGCAACACTGAAGCTTTCTTT
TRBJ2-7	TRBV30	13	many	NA	CAWSVRGSDEQYF	TGTGCCTGGAGTGTAAGGGGTAGCGACGAGCAGTACTTC